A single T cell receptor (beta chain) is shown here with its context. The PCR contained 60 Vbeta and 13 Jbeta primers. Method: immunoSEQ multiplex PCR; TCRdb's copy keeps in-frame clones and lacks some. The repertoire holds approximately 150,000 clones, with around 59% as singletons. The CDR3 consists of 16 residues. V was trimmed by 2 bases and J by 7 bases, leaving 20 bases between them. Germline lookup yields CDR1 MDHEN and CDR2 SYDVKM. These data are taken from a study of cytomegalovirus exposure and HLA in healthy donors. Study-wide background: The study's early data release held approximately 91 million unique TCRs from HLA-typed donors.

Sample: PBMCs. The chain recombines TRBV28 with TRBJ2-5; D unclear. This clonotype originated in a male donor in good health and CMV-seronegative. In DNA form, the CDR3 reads TGTGCCAGCAGTTTAGATTCTTTAGCTCTTTCGGGGACCCAGTACTTC. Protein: CASSLDSLALSGTQYF.